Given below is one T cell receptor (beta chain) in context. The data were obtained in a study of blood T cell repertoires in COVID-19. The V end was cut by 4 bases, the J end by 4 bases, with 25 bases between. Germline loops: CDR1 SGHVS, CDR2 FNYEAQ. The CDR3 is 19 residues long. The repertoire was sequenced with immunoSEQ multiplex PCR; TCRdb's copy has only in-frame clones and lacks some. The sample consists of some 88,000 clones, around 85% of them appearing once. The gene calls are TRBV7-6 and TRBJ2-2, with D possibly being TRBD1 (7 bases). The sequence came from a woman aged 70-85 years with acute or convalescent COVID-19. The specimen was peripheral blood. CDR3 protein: CASSSPRGALGGGTGELFF. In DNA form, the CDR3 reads TGTGCCAGCAGCTCACCCAGGGGGGCACTTGGGGGTGGCACCGGGGAGCTGTTTTTT.